This T cell receptor (beta chain) comes out of a study of shared T cell receptors in the human thymus. V lost 0 bases and J lost 2, with 10 bases in between. CDR3 size: 15 residues. The germline V gene encodes CDR1 SGHKS and CDR2 YYEKEE (reference sequence). The protocol was immunoSEQ multiplex PCR, while the TCRdb copy is restricted to in-frame clones and leaves out a portion. The sample consists of some 660,000 clones, roughly 86% of them appearing once. This sample was also put to use in a study of human thymus T cells. That work contributes: Donors were healthy Finnish infants having corrective surgery for congenital heart defects. There appeared to be biased usage of V and J genes in thymic and blood repertoires. Related studies found that unrelated individuals share highly overlapping thymic repertoires.

The clonotype was recovered from a boy under three years old with a congenital heart defect. Material for sequencing was thymocytes. The chain recombines TRBV5-5 with TRBJ2-3, with D maybe TRBD1 (5 bases). The chain's CDR3 is CASSLEGVPTDTQYF. Here the CDR3 DNA reads TGTGCCAGCAGCTTGGAAGGGGTTCCCACAGATACGCAGTATTTT.